The clone carrying this TCR beta chain has a count of ten or more. Its antigen is unidentified. This sample was taken from a study of Graves' ophthalmopathy and Graves' hyperthyroidism. The wider study: At the time of initial diagnosis and before any treatment, peripheral blood was collected. Study-wide points: The model predicted ophthalmopathy progression with around 69% sensitivity and 72.22% specificity. Distinction of ophthalmopathy from stable hyperthyroidism by a 13-signature model reached approximately 90% sensitivity and just under 84% specificity.

Germline CDR1 reads SNHLY; CDR2 reads FYNNEI. V dropped 9 bases and J dropped 1; count of bases not matched to a gene: 1. The CDR3 runs to 13 residues. RNA transcripts were the template, and TCR beta CDR3 regions were amplified from them. HTBI primers were used in a first-round RT-PCR, which preceded a second-round multiplex PCR. TCRdb reprocessed the multiplex PCR reads via MiXCR and lists one record per CDR3 protein. This table holds about 620,000 distinct CDR3 sequences, approximately 22% found once. The sample comprised peripheral blood. The clonotype was recovered from a woman younger than 30 with stable Graves' hyperthyroidism. Some clones in this sample may be carry-over from other donors' samples. The V call is TRBV2, the J call TRBJ2-5; 11 bases fit TRBD2. The CDR3 loop is CARGTSGQETQYF. DNA for the CDR3: TGTGCCAGGGGGACTAGCGGCCAAGAGACCCAGTACTTC.